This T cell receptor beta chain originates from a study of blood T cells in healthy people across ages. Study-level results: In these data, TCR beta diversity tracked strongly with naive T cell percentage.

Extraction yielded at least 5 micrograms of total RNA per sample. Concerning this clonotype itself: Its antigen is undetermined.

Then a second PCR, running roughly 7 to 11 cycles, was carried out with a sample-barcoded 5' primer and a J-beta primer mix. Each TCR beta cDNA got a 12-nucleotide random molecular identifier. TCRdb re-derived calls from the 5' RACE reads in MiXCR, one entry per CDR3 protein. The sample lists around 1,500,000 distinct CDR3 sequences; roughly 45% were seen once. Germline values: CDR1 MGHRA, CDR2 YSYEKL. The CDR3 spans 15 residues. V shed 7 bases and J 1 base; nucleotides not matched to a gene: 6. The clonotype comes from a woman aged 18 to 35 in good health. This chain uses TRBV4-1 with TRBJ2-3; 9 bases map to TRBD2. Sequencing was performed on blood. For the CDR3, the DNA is TGCGCCAGCAAGCGCGGGGGGGCGGGCACAGATACGCAGTATTTT. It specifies CASKRGGAGTDTQYF.